The 11 T cell receptor beta chains in this list originate from one sample, sequenced in a study of control samples from healthy donors and cancer patients. Profiling relied on immunoSEQ multiplex PCR, and the TCRdb table lists in-frame clones only, not all of them. The profile shows about 160,000 clones, 80% to 90% of them singletons. Input material: blood. The receptors derive from a man younger than 45 in good health.

This chain links TRBV7-6 with TRBJ2-5; D might be TRBD1 or TRBD2, each matching 5 bases. The CDR3 spans 16 residues. With 1 base removed from V and 0 bases from J, the gap between germline ends came to 12 bases. Germline V CDR1 and CDR2: SGHVS, FNYEAQ. CDR3 sequence (DNA): TGTGCCAGCAGCTTAGGGGGGACCTTCTACCAAGAGACCCAGTACTTC. This codes for CASSLGGTFYQETQYF.

The chain links TRBV7-2 to TRBJ1-2; no clear D. Trimming left V 0 bases short and J 2 bases short, with 10 bases between. CDR3 length: 15 amino acids. CDR1 and CDR2 (germline): SGHTA, FQGNSA. The CDR3 DNA is TGTGCCAGCAGCTTAGCGGTTTCAGAAAACTATGGCTACACCTTC. This encodes CASSLAVSENYGYTF.

This rearrangement joins TRBV4-3 to TRBJ2-3; 11 bases are shared with TRBD2. The CDR3 extends over 14 amino acids. The ends lost 4 bases at V and 3 bases at J; junction bases unmatched: 0. Germline CDR1 and CDR2: LGHNA and YSLEER. The CDR3 DNA reads as TGCGCCAGCAGCCGGACTAGCGGGACAGATACGCAGTATTTT. Its protein is CASSRTSGTDTQYF.

The gene calls are TRBV7-9 and TRBJ2-2; no firm D call. Germline loops: CDR1 SEHNR, CDR2 FQNEAQ (reference sequence). Trimming took off 6 bases at V and 3 bases at J, with 5 bases between the two ends. This CDR3 spans 12 amino acids. The CDR3 reads CASRGDTGELFF. The CDR3 DNA reads as TGTGCCAGCAGGGGTGACACCGGGGAGCTGTTTTTT. The full variable domain, its missing parts supplied by reference TRBV7-9 and TRBJ2-2, is DTGVSQNPRHKITKRGQNVTFRCDPISEHNRLYWYRQTLGQGPEFLTYFQNEAQLEKSRLLSDRFSAERPKGSFSTLEIQRTEQGDSAMYLCASRGDTGELFFGEGSRLTVL.

This chain uses TRBV2 with TRBJ1-5, with 7 bases matching TRBD1. V lost 8 bases, J lost 2 bases, and 9 bases stayed unmatched. CDR1 and CDR2 from the germline V gene are SNHLY and FYNNEI. The CDR3 consists of 15 residues. Written as DNA, the CDR3 is TGTGCCAGCGTAGGACAGGAGGTTGGCAATCAGCCCCAGCATTTT. Translation gives CASVGQEVGNQPQHF.

The gene calls are TRBV12-3 or TRBV12-4 and TRBJ2-1; a possible D gene is TRBD1 (6 bases). This CDR3 contains 11 residues. The ends were cut back, 3 bases at V and 14 bases at J, with 11 bases in the middle. The CDR3 sequence is CASSLEQGKFF. CDR3 coding DNA: TGTGCCAGCAGTTTGGAGCAGGGGAAGTTCTTC.

This clone showed up just once. The chain has TRBV19 and TRBJ1-2; 11 nucleotides match TRBD1. V shed 4 bases and J 6 bases; nucleotides not matched to a gene: 4. This CDR3 region has 14 residues. Germline loops: CDR1 LNHDA, CDR2 SQIVND (reference sequence). The CDR3 spells CASSTRDRGNGYTF. The CDR3 DNA is TGTGCCAGTAGTACCAGGGACAGGGGGAATGGCTACACCTTC.

The rearrangement uses TRBV28 and TRBJ1-4; D is unresolved. The V end lost 7 bases, the J end lost 3 bases, and 12 bases lay between the germline ends. The germline CDR1 and CDR2 sequences are MDHEN and SYDVKM. This CDR3 spans 14 amino acids. CDR3 in amino acids: CASKLSQANEKLFF. CDR3 DNA sequence: TGTGCCAGCAAGCTTAGTCAGGCTAATGAAAAACTGTTTTTT.

The V gene is TRBV3-1 (or the pseudogene TRBV3-2), the J gene TRBJ1-2, with D unresolved. Germline CDR1 reads LGHDT; CDR2 reads YNNKEL (reference sequence). The CDR3 is made up of 13 amino acids. Trimming shortened V by 4 bases and J by 3 bases, and 9 bases separated the two germline ends. This chain's CDR3 is CASSLRLYYGYTF. As DNA, the CDR3 is TGTGCCAGCAGCCTTCGGCTCTACTATGGCTACACCTTC.

The chain carries TRBV14 and TRBJ1-2; a weak D match, TRBD1 (5 bases). The CDR3 length is 15 residues. V lost 4 bases, J lost 8 bases, and 20 bases lay in between. Per germline, CDR1 SGHDN and CDR2 FVKESK. This CDR3 reads CASSPGGSPGYGYTF. DNA of the CDR3: TGTGCCAGCAGCCCGGGTGGGAGTCCAGGGTACGGCTACACCTTC.

The chain couples TRBV18 to TRBJ1-2; D gene uncertain. Germline V gene data show CDR1 as KGHSH and CDR2 as LQKENI. The CDR3 is made up of 14 amino acids. The V and J ends lost 1 base and 4 bases respectively, with 10 bases between them. The CDR3 DNA reads TGTGCCAGCTCACCACAACCGGGCCCCTATGGCTACACCTTC. It translates to CASSPQPGPYGYTF.